The rows below give T cell receptor beta chains drawn from one sample of a study of cytomegalovirus exposure and HLA in healthy donors. The assay was immunoSEQ multiplex PCR, and TCRdb's table has in-frame clones only and misses some. The table includes some 150,000 clones, 77% detected once. What was sequenced was PBMCs. These receptors were collected from a male donor in good health and CMV-seronegative. Both conserved end residues are part of each CDR3.

v_call cdr3_aa
TRBV5-1 CASSPRTSGFTDTQYF
TRBV29-1 CSAATTYEQYF
TRBV11-3 CASSPRTGKGGTDTQYF
TRBV11-3 CASSLGGLADDNEQFF
TRBV30 CAWSVQGRVGSYEQYF
TRBV6-1 CASSELAGVNNEQFF
TRBV11-2 CASSLAGKDGYTF
TRBV19 CASRKPGQAQNTEAFF
TRBV4-2 CASSQSTGNSGANVLTF
TRBV6-5 CASSYRGQGALETQYF
TRBV4-1 CASSQEIYRRVPYEQYF
TRBV5-1 CASRFETGTSYNEQFF
TRBV21-1 CASSKSGPGQYF
TRBV19 CASSTTQGLDTQYF
TRBV19 CASRQGRNTEAFF
TRBV7-9 CSSSPHTGATEAFF
TRBV7-9 CASSLAGIEDYGYTF
TRBV5-1 CASSLGEAVPQRLLTF
TRBV7-9 CASSRGGRATDTQYF
TRBV5-6 CASSPIAGGYTGELFF
TRBV7-9 CASSLREDQPQHF
TRBV5-1 CASSPSGNYGYTF
TRBV27 CASSLDGQGAFINEQFF
TRBV7-9 CSSSFDRGLNF
TRBV18 CASSPTGGITEAFF
TRBV9 CASSVEGAGAGYNEQFF
TRBV5-4 CASSPGLAGPSTYNEQFF
TRBV7-6 CASSLAGTGGYEQYF
TRBV27 CASSYRDSYGYTF
TRBV10-1 CASSRTVNTEAFF
TRBV30 CAWSVGTGGEEKLFF
TRBV6-1 CASSEQGRGYTF
TRBV4-1 CASSQETPQDEQFF
TRBV28 CASISTGTKNIQYF
TRBV4-1 CASSQGTSDSYEQYF
TRBV7-3 CASSSLNLAPGSGANGLTF
TRBV7-3 CASSLMGTGGAGSYNEQFF
TRBV7-8 CASSLVRNPRARNTEAFF
TRBV2 CASRGTEILFGANVLTF
TRBV7-2 CASSPTPTAEQYF
TRBV7-2 CASSLDPDRGQYF
TRBV19 CASGRGAEAFF
TRBV5-1 CASSDGLAGAREQYF
TRBV7-2 CASSQGGHYEQYF
TRBV14 CASSRNQASYNSPLHF
TRBV9 CASSVLDNTEAFF
TRBV7-2 CASRPQGTSSYNEQFF
TRBV7-9 CASSSRDRGSDTQYF
TRBV9 CASSVLYRPSGSLDTQYF